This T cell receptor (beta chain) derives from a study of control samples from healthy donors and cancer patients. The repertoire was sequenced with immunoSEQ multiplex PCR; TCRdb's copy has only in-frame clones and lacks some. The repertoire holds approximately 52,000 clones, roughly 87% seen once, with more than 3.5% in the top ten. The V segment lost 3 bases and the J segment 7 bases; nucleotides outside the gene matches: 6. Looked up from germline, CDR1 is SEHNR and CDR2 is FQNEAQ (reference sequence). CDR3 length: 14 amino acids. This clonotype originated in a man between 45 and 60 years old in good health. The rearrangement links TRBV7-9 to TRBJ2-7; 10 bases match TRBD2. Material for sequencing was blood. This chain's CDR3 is CASSFLAGGWEQYF. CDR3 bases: TGTGCCAGCAGCTTCTTAGCGGGAGGTTGGGAGCAGTACTTC.